Included here is one TCR beta chain sequence, with context. Its antigen remains unidentified. The source of the sample is a study of T cell repertoires in ileal Crohn's disease. Study summary: Patients had a median roughly 8-year disease duration, and under 45% were active smokers.

The V end was cut by 3 bases, the J end by 4 bases, with 13 bases between. CDR1 and CDR2 from the germline V gene are LNHDA and SQIVND (reference sequence). The CDR3 sequence is 16 residues long. Study conclusions and caveats: All patients with clonality above 26.8% had endoscopic recurrence.

Included were adult ileal or ileocolonic Crohn's patients indicated for ileocolonic resection. Libraries were prepared by immunoSEQ multiplex PCR; TCRdb keeps only in-frame clonotypes and omits some of them. The data show over 9,000 clones, over 65% seen once. This chain uses TRBV19 with TRBJ2-6; D may be TRBD2 (6 bases). The sequence derives from an adult with Crohn's disease. Sequenced sample: ileal tissue. CDR3 in DNA: TGTGCCAGTAGTATTTCGGGGGTATCCGGGGCCAACGTCCTGACTTTC. It is translated as CASSISGVSGANVLTF.